This TCR beta chain was retrieved from a study of Ad26.COV2.S vaccination and SARS-CoV-2 variants. Germline V gene lookup returns CDR1 MNHEY and CDR2 SVGAGI. The V end lost 11 bases, the J end lost 8 bases, and 18 bases lay between the germline ends. This CDR3 contains 12 residues. As for treatment: some 19 received Ad26.COV2.S at low or high dose, single or two shots; 5 received placebo; per-sample allocation not given. Each sample was drawn 63 days after the first injection (of vaccine or placebo). Profiling relied on immunoSEQ multiplex PCR, and the TCRdb table lists in-frame clones only, not all of them. The data show approximately 300,000 clones, with over 80% seen just once and 2% to 2.5% held by the top ten.

The sequence derives from a person aged 18-60 years who received the Ad26.COV2.S COVID-19 vaccine or a placebo. The sequencing used peripheral blood, collected in a trial of Ad26.COV2.S vaccine versus placebo. V usage is TRBV6-5 and J usage is TRBJ1-2; D gene unclear. CDR3 sequence (DNA): TGTGCCGTGGCGTGGGGAAGATTGGGCTACACCTTC. The encoded protein is CAVAWGRLGYTF.